Below, one TCR beta chain is given with its context. Its antigen is currently unknown. A much larger clone sits a single nucleotide away, making a read error possible. The study team obtained lesional scalp punch biopsies and peripheral blood from alopecia areata patients. The data derive from a study of CD8+ T cells in alopecia areata. Study observations and caveats: An increase in clonality over normal scalp was evident in lesional scalp, especially alopecia totalis/universalis.

Reverse transcribed after extraction, RNA yielded cDNA as the sequencing template. Sequenced by immunoSEQ multiplex PCR; TCRdb stores in-frame clones only, minus some. The sample records roughly 19,000 clones, approximately 70% being singletons. Germline values: CDR1 SGHVS, CDR2 FQNEAQ. CDR3 length equals 16 residues. The chain carries TRBV7-8 and TRBJ1-6; D unclear. The sequence derives from a human donor with alopecia areata. The sequences come from skin, collected at week 0. CDR3 nucleotides: TGCGCCAGCAGCTTCGACATGAGCTCCTATAATTCACCCCTCCACTTT. It yields the protein CASSFDMSSYNSPLHF.